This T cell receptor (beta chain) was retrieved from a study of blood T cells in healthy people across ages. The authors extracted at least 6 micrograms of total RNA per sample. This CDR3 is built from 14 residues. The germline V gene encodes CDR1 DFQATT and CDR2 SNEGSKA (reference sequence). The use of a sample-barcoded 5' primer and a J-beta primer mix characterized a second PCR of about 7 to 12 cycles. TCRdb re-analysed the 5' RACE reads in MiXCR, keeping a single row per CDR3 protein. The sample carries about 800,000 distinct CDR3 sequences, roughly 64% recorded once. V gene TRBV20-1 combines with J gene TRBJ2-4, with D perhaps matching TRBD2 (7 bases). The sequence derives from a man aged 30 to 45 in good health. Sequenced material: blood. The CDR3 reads CSLGGGRGKNIQYF. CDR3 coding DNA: TGCAGCCTTGGGGGGGGCCGGGGGAAAAACATTCAGTACTTC.